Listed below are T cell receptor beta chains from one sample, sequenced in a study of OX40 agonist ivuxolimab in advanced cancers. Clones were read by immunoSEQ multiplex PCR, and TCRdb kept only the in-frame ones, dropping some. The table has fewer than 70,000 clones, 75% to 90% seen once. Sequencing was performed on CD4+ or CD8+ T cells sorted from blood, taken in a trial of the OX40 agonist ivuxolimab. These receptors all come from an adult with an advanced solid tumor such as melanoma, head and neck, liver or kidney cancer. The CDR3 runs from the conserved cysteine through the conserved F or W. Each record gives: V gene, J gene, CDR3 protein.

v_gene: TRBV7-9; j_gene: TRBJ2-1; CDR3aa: CASSLFQGARNEQFF
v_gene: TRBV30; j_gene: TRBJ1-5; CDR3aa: CAWSIAVSNQPQHF
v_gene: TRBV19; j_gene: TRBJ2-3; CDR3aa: CASSIAPRGISDTQYF
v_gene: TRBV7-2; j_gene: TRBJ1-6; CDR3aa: CAGGDGSSYNSPLHF
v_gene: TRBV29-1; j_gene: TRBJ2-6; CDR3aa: CSVEDFGSGANVLTF
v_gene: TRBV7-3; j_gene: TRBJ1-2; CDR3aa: CASSPRTDNYGYTF
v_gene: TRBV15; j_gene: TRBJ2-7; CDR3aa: CATSRVDRGRGYEQYF
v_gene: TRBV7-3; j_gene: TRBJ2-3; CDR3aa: CASSPGAGTDTQYF
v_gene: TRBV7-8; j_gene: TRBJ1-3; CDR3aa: CASSLGLSGNTIYF
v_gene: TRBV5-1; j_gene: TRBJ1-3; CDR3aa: CASSSGQALFSGNTIYF
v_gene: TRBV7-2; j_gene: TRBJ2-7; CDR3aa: CASSLKEGPYEQYF
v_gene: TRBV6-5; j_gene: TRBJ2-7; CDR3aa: CASSLGQGVYEQYF
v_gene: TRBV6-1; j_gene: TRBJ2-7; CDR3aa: CASSEMWRQGEVEQYF
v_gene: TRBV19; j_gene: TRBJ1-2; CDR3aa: CASSIKGNYGYTF
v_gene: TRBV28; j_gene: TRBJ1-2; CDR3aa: CASRGTVSYTF
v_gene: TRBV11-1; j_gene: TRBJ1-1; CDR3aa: CASSLGRMNTEAFF